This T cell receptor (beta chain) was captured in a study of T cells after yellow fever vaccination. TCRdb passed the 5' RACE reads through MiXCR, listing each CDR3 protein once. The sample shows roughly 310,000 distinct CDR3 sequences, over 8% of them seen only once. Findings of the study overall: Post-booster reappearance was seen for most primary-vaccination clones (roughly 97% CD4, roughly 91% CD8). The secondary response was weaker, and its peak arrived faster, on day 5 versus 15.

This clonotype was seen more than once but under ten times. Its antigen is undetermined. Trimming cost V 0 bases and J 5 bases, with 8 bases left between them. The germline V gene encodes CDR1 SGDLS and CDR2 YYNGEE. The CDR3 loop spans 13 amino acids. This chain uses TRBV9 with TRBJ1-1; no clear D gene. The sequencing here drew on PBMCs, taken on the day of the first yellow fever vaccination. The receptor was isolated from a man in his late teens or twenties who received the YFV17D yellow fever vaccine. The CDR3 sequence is CASSVDLGTEAFF. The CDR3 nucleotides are TGTGCCAGCAGCGTAGATCTGGGAACTGAAGCTTTCTTT.